The entry below gives a single T cell receptor beta chain sequence along with its context. Antigen unknown. After 5'RACE with constant-segment primers, TCR alpha and TCR beta cDNA libraries carrying sample barcodes and UMIs were obtained. MiXCR, run by TCRdb on the 5' RACE reads, gives a single entry per CDR3 protein. This table holds hundreds of thousands of distinct CDR3 sequences, roughly 14% found once. The sample comes from a study of T-cell memory formation after mild COVID-19. Study outcomes and limitations: Some responding clones appeared in pre-infection memory, suggesting cross-reactive memory joined. Among clones peaking at day 37 in the second wave, SARS-CoV-2 specificity remained unconfirmed.

The germline V gene has CDR1 KGHDR and CDR2 SFDVKD. This CDR3 is 15 amino acids long. The trim removed 10 bases at V and 10 bases at J, leaving 12 bases unmatched. Sequenced input: PBMCs or a T cell subset sorted from them (not recorded which). This sequence originates from an adult woman who had mild COVID-19 (a few samples of this study predate the infection). Cell type and time point are not known. The V call is TRBV24-1, the J call TRBJ2-1, with 13 bases lining up with TRBD2. CDR3 amino acids: CATGLAGKPMQEQFF. As DNA, the CDR3 is TGTGCCACGGGACTAGCGGGAAAACCTATGCAGGAGCAGTTCTTC.